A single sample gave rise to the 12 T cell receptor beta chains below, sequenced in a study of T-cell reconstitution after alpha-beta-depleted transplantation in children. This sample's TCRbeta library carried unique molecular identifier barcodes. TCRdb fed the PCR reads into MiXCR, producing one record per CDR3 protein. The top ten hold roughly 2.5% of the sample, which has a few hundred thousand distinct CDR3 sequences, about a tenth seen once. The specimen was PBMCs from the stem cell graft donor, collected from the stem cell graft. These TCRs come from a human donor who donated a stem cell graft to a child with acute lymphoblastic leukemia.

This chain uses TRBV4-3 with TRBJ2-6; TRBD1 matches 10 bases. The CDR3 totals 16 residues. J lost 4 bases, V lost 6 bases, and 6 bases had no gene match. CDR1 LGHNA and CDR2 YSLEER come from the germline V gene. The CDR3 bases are TGCGCCAGCAGTCCCGGGACAGGGGCCGGGGCCAACGTCCTGACTTTC. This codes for CASSPGTGAGANVLTF.

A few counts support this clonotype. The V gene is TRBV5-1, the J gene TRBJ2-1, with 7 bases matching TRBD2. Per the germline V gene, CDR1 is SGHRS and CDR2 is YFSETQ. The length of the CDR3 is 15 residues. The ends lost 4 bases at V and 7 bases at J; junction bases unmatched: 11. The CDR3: CASSPGLIQGNEQFF. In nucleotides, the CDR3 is TGCGCCAGCAGCCCGGGACTAATACAAGGGAATGAGCAGTTCTTC.

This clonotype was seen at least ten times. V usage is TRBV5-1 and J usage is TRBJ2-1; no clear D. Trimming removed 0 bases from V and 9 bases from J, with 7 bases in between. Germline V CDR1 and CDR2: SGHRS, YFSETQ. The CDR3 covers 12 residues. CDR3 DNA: TGCGCCAGCAGCTTGGGGGCCGGTGAGCAGTTCTTC. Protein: CASSLGAGEQFF.

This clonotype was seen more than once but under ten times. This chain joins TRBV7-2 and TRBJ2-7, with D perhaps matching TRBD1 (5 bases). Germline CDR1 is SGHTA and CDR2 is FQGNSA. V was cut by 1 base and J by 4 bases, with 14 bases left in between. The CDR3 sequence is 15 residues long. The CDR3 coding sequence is TGTGCCAGCAGCTTAGAACTCGCCAGGGCTTACGAGCAGTACTTC. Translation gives CASSLELARAYEQYF.

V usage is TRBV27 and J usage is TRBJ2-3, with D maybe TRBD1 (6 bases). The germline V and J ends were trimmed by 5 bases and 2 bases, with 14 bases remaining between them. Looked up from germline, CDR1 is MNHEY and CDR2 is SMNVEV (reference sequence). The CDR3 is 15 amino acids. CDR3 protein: CASSTYRVFTDTQYF. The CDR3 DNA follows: TGTGCCAGCAGTACCTACAGGGTGTTCACAGATACGCAGTATTTT.

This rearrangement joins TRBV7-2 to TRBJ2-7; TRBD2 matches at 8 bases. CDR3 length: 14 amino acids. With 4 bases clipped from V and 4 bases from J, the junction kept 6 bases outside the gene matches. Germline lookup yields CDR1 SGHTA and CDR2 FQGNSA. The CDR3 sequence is CASSSGLVTYEQYF. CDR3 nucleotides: TGTGCCAGCAGCTCGGGACTAGTCACATACGAGCAGTACTTC.

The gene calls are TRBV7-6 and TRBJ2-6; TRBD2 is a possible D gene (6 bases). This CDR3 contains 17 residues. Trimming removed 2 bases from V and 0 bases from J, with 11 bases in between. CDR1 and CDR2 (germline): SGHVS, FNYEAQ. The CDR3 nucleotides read TGTGCCAGCAGCTTACCGGGAGCCAGCTCTGGGGCCAACGTCCTGACTTTC. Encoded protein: CASSLPGASSGANVLTF.

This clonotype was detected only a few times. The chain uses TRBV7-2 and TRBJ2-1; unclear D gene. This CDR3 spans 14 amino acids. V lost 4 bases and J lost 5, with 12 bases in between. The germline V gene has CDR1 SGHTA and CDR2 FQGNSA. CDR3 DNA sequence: TGTGCCAGCAGCTCGTTGGGCCAGAACAATGAGCAGTTCTTC. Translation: CASSSLGQNNEQFF.

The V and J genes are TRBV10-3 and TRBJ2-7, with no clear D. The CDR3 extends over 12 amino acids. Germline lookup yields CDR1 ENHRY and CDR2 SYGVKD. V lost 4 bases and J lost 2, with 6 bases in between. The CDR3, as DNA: TGTGCCATCAGTGCCCAAACCTACGAGCAGTACTTC. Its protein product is CAISAQTYEQYF.

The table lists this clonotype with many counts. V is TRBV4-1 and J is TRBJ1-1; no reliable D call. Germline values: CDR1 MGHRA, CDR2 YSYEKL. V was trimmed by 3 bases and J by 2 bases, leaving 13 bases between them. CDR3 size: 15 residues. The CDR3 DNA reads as TGCGCCAGCAGCCACCCGAGGGAGGTTAACACTGAAGCTTTCTTT. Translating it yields CASSHPREVNTEAFF.

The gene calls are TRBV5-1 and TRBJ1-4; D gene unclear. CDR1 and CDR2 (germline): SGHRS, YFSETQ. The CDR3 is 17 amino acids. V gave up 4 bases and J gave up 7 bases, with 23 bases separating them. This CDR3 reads CASSPEDLAAAREKLFF. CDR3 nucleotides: TGCGCCAGCAGCCCGGAGGACCTAGCCGCTGCCCGTGAAAAACTGTTTTTT. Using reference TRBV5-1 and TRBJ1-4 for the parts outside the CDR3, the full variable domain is KAGVTQTPRYLIKTRGQQVTLSCSPISGHRSVSWYQQTPGQGLQFLFEYFSETQRNKGNFPGRFSGRQFSNSRSEMNVSTLELGDSALYLCASSPEDLAAAREKLFFGSGTQLSVL.

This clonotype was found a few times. CDR3 nucleotide sequence: TGCAGCGTTGAACTCGGACTAGACCCAGATACGCAGTATTTT. It translates to CSVELGLDPDTQYF. The V and J genes are TRBV29-1 and TRBJ2-3; 7 nucleotides align to TRBD2. The CDR3 loop spans 14 amino acids. Per the germline V gene, CDR1 is SQVTM and CDR2 is ANQGSEA. J was trimmed by 4 bases and V by 2 bases; bases with no gene match: 6.